These T cell receptor beta chains were read from a single sample in a study of early T cells in non-severe SARS-CoV-2 infection. MiXCR was run by TCRdb on the 5' RACE reads, yielding one entry per CDR3 protein. The table includes about 89,000 distinct CDR3 sequences, roughly 14% detected once. Sequences were obtained from whole blood. These receptors all come from an adult who was a healthcare worker with PCR-confirmed SARS-CoV-2 infection or an uninfected control (not recorded which). CDR3s include the opening cysteine and the closing phenylalanine or tryptophan. Each record gives: J gene, V gene, D gene, clone size, CDR3 protein, CDR3 DNA. D genes are given only for firm matches. Some rows have no size entry. The others give once, few or many, or a class for an expanded clone.

TRBJ2-3 | TRBV5-1 | - | - | CASSSLSSDTQYF | TGCGCCAGCAGCTCTTTATCCTCAGATACGCAGTATTTT
TRBJ1-2 | TRBV24-1 | - | few | CATSDFTQSHGYTF | TGTGCCACCAGTGATTTTACCCAATCCCATGGCTACACCTTC
TRBJ1-4 | TRBV12-3/TRBV12-4 | - | - | CASSFGTEPNEKLFF | TGTGCCAGCAGTTTTGGGACGGAACCGAATGAAAAACTGTTTTTT
TRBJ1-1 | TRBV7-3 | - | many | CASSSPLSSEAFF | TGTGCCAGCAGCTCACCCCTGTCATCTGAAGCTTTCTTT
TRBJ1-5 | TRBV24-1 | - | few | CATSDLGGESQPQHF | TGTGCCACCAGTGATCTGGGCGGAGAAAGTCAGCCCCAGCATTTT
TRBJ2-3 | TRBV29-1 | - | few | CSVVFGTDTQYF | TGCAGCGTTGTTTTTGGGACAGATACGCAGTATTTT
TRBJ1-6 | TRBV5-5 | TRBD1 | - | CASSPLPGQRNSPLHF | TGTGCCAGCAGCCCACTCCCGGGACAGAGGAATTCACCCCTCCACTTT
TRBJ1-6 | TRBV5-5 | - | - | CASSLMVTNNSPLHF | TGTGCCAGCAGCTTGATGGTAACGAATAATTCACCCCTCCACTTT
TRBJ1-3 | TRBV6-4 | - | - | CASSDSKDRSSGNTIYF | TGTGCCAGCAGTGACTCGAAAGACAGAAGCTCTGGAAACACCATATATTTT
TRBJ2-1 | TRBV6-1 | TRBD2 | few | CASSERGGLGIEQFF | TGTGCCAGCAGTGAGCGGGGGGGGCTCGGTATCGAGCAGTTCTTC
TRBJ2-2 | TRBV9 | - | few | CASSPPPGGGELFF | TGTGCCAGCAGCCCTCCCCCCGGGGGCGGGGAGCTGTTTTTT
TRBJ1-2 | TRBV9 | - | - | CASNTGQQGGYTF | TGTGCCAGCAACACAGGGCAGCAGGGTGGCTACACCTTC
TRBJ2-3 | TRBV12-3/TRBV12-4 | - | few | CASSLALGGDTQYF | TGTGCCAGCAGTTTAGCGCTAGGGGGAGATACGCAGTATTTT
TRBJ1-6 | TRBV21-1 | - | - | CASSKKGLHYNSPLHF | TGTGCCAGCAGCAAAAAGGGTTTGCATTATAATTCACCCCTCCACTTT
TRBJ1-6 | TRBV11-2 | - | few | CASSLAENSPLHF | TGTGCCAGCAGCTTAGCGGAGAATTCACCCCTCCACTTT
TRBJ1-2 | TRBV29-1 | - | many | CSESDGYGYTF | TGCAGCGAATCCGACGGCTATGGCTACACCTTC
TRBJ1-2 | TRBV7-8 | - | few | CASSLSFTEEENYGYTF | TGTGCCAGCAGCTTAAGTTTTACGGAGGAGGAAAACTATGGCTACACCTTC
TRBJ2-1 | TRBV7-8 | - | - | CASSPEGAHNEQFF | TGTGCCAGCAGCCCGGAGGGGGCACACAATGAGCAGTTCTTC
TRBJ1-6 | TRBV10-2 | - | - | CVSSESSRGDSPLHF | TGCGTCAGCAGTGAGTCATCGAGAGGTGATTCACCCCTCCACTTT
TRBJ1-5 | TRBV24-1 | TRBD1 | - | CATSAGTGPWGNQPQHF | TGTGCCACCAGCGCCGGGACAGGTCCCTGGGGCAATCAGCCCCAGCATTTT
TRBJ1-1 | TRBV18 | - | - | CASSPGLNTEAFF | TGTGCCAGCTCACCAGGGCTGAACACTGAAGCTTTCTTT
TRBJ1-3 | TRBV24-1 | - | - | CATSDPEDSSENTIYF | TGTGCCACCAGTGACCCTGAGGACAGCTCTGAAAACACCATATATTTT
TRBJ2-5 | TRBV25-1 | - | - | CASSEARWTETQYF | TGTGCCAGCAGTGAGGCACGGTGGACGGAGACCCAGTACTTC
TRBJ1-1 | TRBV29-1 | - | - | CSVLTGENTEAFF | TGCAGCGTCTTGACAGGAGAGAACACTGAAGCTTTCTTT
TRBJ1-2 | TRBV4-1 | TRBD1 | - | CASSQDWGTDYGYTF | TGCGCCAGCAGCCAAGATTGGGGGACAGATTATGGCTACACCTTC
TRBJ2-1 | TRBV30 | TRBD2 | - | CAWSVTQSGVKQFF | TGTGCCTGGAGTGTTACCCAGAGCGGGGTTAAGCAGTTCTTC
TRBJ2-1 | TRBV12-3/TRBV12-4 | TRBD2 | - | CASNQMGLADNEQFF | TGTGCCAGCAACCAAATGGGACTAGCGGACAATGAGCAGTTCTTC
TRBJ1-2 | TRBV29-1 | - | - | CSVAPTTGGGYGYTF | TGCAGCGTTGCGCCAACCACGGGGGGCGGCTATGGCTACACCTTC
TRBJ2-3 | TRBV25-1 | - | - | CASNGVQSGDTQYF | TGTGCCAGCAACGGGGTGCAGTCGGGAGATACGCAGTATTTT
TRBJ1-2 | TRBV20-1 | - | - | CSAKDRIKNYGYTF | TGCAGTGCTAAAGACAGGATTAAGAACTATGGCTACACCTTC
TRBJ1-2 | TRBV20-1 | TRBD1 | - | CSARGDSSFDGYTF | TGCAGTGCTAGAGGGGACAGCTCCTTCGATGGCTACACCTTC
TRBJ1-1 | TRBV10-3 | - | few | CAINPGGAGTEAFF | TGTGCCATCAACCCGGGGGGGGCAGGTACTGAAGCTTTCTTT
TRBJ1-2 | TRBV9 | - | - | CASSVEFSPYGYTF | TGTGCCAGCAGCGTAGAATTCAGCCCCTATGGCTACACCTTC
TRBJ2-3 | TRBV5-1 | TRBD2 | - | CASRVAGGPYTQYF | TGCGCCAGCAGAGTAGCGGGGGGGCCTTATACGCAGTATTTT
TRBJ1-1 | TRBV29-1 | TRBD1 | many | CSVQGQGKTEAFF | TGCAGCGTTCAGGGACAGGGGAAAACTGAAGCTTTCTTT
TRBJ1-2 | TRBV18 | - | - | CASSQVGDHRGYTF | TGTGCCAGCTCCCAGGTGGGGGACCATCGGGGCTACACCTTC
TRBJ2-2 | TRBV20-1 | - | - | CSASSPASDSNTGELFF | TGCAGTGCTAGTAGTCCAGCATCGGATTCGAACACCGGGGAGCTGTTTTTT
TRBJ2-2 | TRBV29-1 | TRBD1 | few | CSVPGQLKAGELFF | TGCAGCGTACCGGGACAGCTAAAAGCCGGGGAGCTGTTTTTT
TRBJ1-4 | TRBV7-3 | TRBD1 | many | CASSSTGGRNEKLFF | TGTGCCAGCAGCTCGACAGGGGGTCGAAATGAAAAACTGTTTTTT
TRBJ1-6 | TRBV9 | TRBD1 | - | CASSPGQGKGSPLHF | TGTGCCAGCAGCCCAGGACAGGGAAAAGGTTCACCCCTCCACTTT
TRBJ1-2 | TRBV5-1 | TRBD1 | few | CASSPGQGIEANYGYTF | TGCGCCAGCAGCCCGGGACAGGGGATCGAGGCTAACTATGGCTACACCTTC
TRBJ2-5 | TRBV29-1 | - | - | CSSLGAGSGKTQYF | TGCAGCTCCCTTGGGGCAGGGTCGGGGAAGACCCAGTACTTC